This TCR beta chain was sequenced in a study of CD8+ T cells in alopecia areata (dated by TCRdb to between 2018 and 2020). For context, the study as a whole: Treated patients were enrolled in an open-label pilot trial of oral tofacitinib, 5 to 10 mg twice daily, for moderate-to-severe alopecia areata. RNA came from the PAXgene miRNA kit for fixed scalp, the miRNeasy kit for PBMCs, and the RNeasy kit for mouse skin. For the treated patients, the SALT score, which quantifies what percentage of scalp surface area is affected, served as the measure of disease severity. Scalp tissue and sorted CD4+ and CD8+ peripheral blood T cells from patchy and totalis/universalis alopecia areata patients and from healthy controls were covered by human TCRbeta sequencing. Scalp clonality was compared among normal scalp (n=4), patchy alopecia areata scalp (n=8), and alopecia totalis/universalis scalp (n=8). TCRbeta CDR3 regions were amplified by immunoSEQ multiplex PCR using 35 Vbeta forward and 13 Jbeta reverse primers. The study used high-throughput TCRbeta sequencing to examine T cell clonal expansion in alopecia areata, in both the C3H/HeJ mouse model and human patients. Tofacitinib-treated patients had biopsies at baseline and at 4 and 24 weeks of treatment, with a later scalp biopsy in several patients. Tofacitinib was administered for 6 to 18 months, and 6 months of follow-up off drug were then conducted to assess delayed response and recurrence. Beyond this particular receptor, the publication reports: Shared TCR sequences between patients were less evident than in mice, which may be partly attributable to HLA diversity in the patient population. Scalp clonality and the number of expanded CD8+ clones among the top 100 scalp clones were significantly decreased by tofacitinib. Because the treated cohort was small and had just a single nonresponder, larger studies are needed to establish links between baseline CD8+ expansion and response. Compared with normal scalp, lesional scalp had higher clonality and more expanded CD8+ clones, particularly in alopecia totalis/universalis, a pattern that suggests antigenic drive. Unlike mouse skin, which is dominated by gammadelta T cells, normal human skin has resident alphabeta T cells that are also sequenced, and this complicates analysis of the scalp TCR repertoire. Many expanded lesional clones persisted in scalp and blood during tofacitinib treatment, which may partly explain relapse after stopping treatment.

As for this clone: Its antigen remains unidentified. Base qualities are not provided; no much larger clone lies one nucleotide away.

Library method: the immunoSEQ multiplex PCR assay. RNA was extracted from all samples and reverse transcribed into cDNA, which served as template for TCR sequencing. First-strand cDNA was synthesized using SuperScript III with a 2:1 mix of oligo-dT and random hexamers. A synthetic immune receptor repertoire was used to assess amplification bias, and residual bias was removed computationally. In the paper's pipeline: Raw reads were preprocessed for error removal, and CDR3 was defined according to IMGT conventions as running from the conserved cysteine to phenylalanine. Clonality was calculated as 1 minus Shannon entropy normalized by log2 of the number of productive unique TCRs. Scalp TCRbeta sequences were cross-referenced with sorted blood CD4 and CD8 repertoires so that the CD4 or CD8 identity of scalp clones could be inferred. Held by TCRdb, this immuneACCESS table contains in-frame sequences only and omits some clones. Under half of the omission traces to an unresolved V gene where checked; the cause of the rest is unknown. For V, J and clone size, that table is used; D and trimming come from the DNA. The sample contains some 170,000 clones, 50% to 75% of them found a single time. Clones ranked in the top ten supply under 20% of the sample.

The CDR3, cysteine through phenylalanine, is 13 amino acids long. The CDR3 DNA has 39 bases and is translated from base 1. CDR1 and CDR2, per the germline V gene (reference sequence), are MNHNY and SVGAGI. Germline trimming amounts to 6 bases on V and 5 bases on J, with 4 as the count of junction bases outside the gene matches. The intended sense of this specimen's treatment or condition label: oral pan-JAK inhibitor, 5-10 mg twice daily. From alopecia areata patients, peripheral blood was collected along with lesional scalp punch biopsies. PBMCs were isolated by density centrifugation and stained for CD3, CD4 and CD8, and CD4+ and CD8+ T cells were sorted on a FACSAria.

The specimen comprised CD4+ T cells sorted from blood, sampled at roughly week 58, from a patient treated with tofacitinib. Here the chain combines TRBV6-6 and TRBJ1-5; 7 central nucleotides agree with TRBD1. The TCR was taken from a human donor with alopecia areata. The CDR3 region: CASSGQADQPQHF. Here is the DNA: TGTGCCAGCAGCGGACAGGCTGATCAGCCCCAGCATTTT.